The 25 T cell receptor beta chains reported below all come from one sample, sequenced in a study of STAT5B mutations in CD4+ large granular lymphocyte leukemia. TCRdb's copy holds only in-frame clones and misses some; the assay was immunoSEQ multiplex PCR. The data contain about 48,000 clones, around 70% of them singletons. Sample: CD4+ T cells from blood buffy coats. The source of these receptors is a human donor in good health.

The chain has TRBV29-1 and TRBJ1-3; tentative D call: TRBD1 (6 bases). Trimming cost V 5 bases and J 2 bases, with 10 bases left between them. Germline CDR1 reads SQVTM; CDR2 reads ANQGSEA. The CDR3 consists of 13 residues. The CDR3 loop is CSVLGGTGNTIYF. The CDR3 coding sequence is TGCAGCGTTTTGGGGGGCACTGGAAACACCATATATTTT.

This clone has more than one count but fewer than ten. CDR3 sequence: CAIRGQGDYGYTF. The CDR3 DNA reads as TGTGCCATCAGGGGACAGGGGGACTATGGCTACACCTTC. V is TRBV10-3 and J is TRBJ1-2, with 11 positions matching TRBD1. Looked up from germline, CDR1 is ENHRY and CDR2 is SYGVKD. The V segment lost 6 bases and the J segment 3 bases; nucleotides outside the gene matches: 0. The CDR3 is made up of 13 amino acids.

This CDR3 is CASSFGMGQTDTQYF. The CDR3 DNA is TGTGCCAGCAGCTTCGGGATGGGCCAGACAGATACGCAGTATTTT. The chain is built from TRBV6-5 and TRBJ2-3; tentatively, D is TRBD2 (5 bases). This CDR3 has 15 residues. V shed 6 bases and J shed 3 bases, with 16 bases lying between them. CDR1 is MNHEY and CDR2 is SVGAGI in the germline V gene.

This rearrangement joins TRBV19 to TRBJ2-5; D not resolved. The CDR3 runs 13 residues. Germline V gene sequence: CDR1 LNHDA, CDR2 SQIVND (reference sequence). Trimming shortened V by 3 bases and J by 5 bases, and 10 bases separated the two germline ends. The CDR3: CASSILGGETQYF. The CDR3 DNA follows: TGTGCCAGTAGTATCCTGGGTGGGGAGACCCAGTACTTC.

This clone was recorded only once. The V and J genes are TRBV5-1 and TRBJ1-1; no definite D call. This CDR3 comprises 14 residues. Trimming removed 4 bases at V and 1 base at J, with 11 bases between. Germline CDR1 and CDR2: SGHRS and YFSETQ. CDR3 nucleotides: TGCGCCAGCAGCCCCCAGACTCGGAACACTGAAGCTTTCTTT. It codes for CASSPQTRNTEAFF.

This clone was seen a single time. V usage is TRBV2 and J usage is TRBJ2-3; unclear D gene. The germline V and J ends were trimmed by 7 bases and 0 bases, with 11 bases remaining between them. Germline V CDR1 and CDR2: SNHLY, FYNNEI. The CDR3 has 14 residues. The CDR3 coding sequence is TGTGCCAGCATGGTGGGAATCAGCACAGATACGCAGTATTTT. This codes for CASMVGISTDTQYF.

This clone has only a few counts. The chain employs TRBV2 and TRBJ1-1; 7 nucleotides line up with TRBD1. Trimming cost V 8 bases and J 9 bases; bases outside gene matches: 12. The CDR3 length is 13 residues. CDR1 is SNHLY, CDR2 FYNNEI, per germline. The CDR3 nucleotides are TGTGCCAGCGAGGGGGCTGGAACCGCCCAAGCTTTCTTT. This codes for CASEGAGTAQAFF.

The V call is TRBV11-2, the J call TRBJ1-5; D is unresolved. CDR1 is SGHAT, CDR2 FQNNGV, per germline. Trimming took 5 bases from V and 3 from J, leaving 11 bases between them. CDR3 length: 14 residues. CDR3 loop: CASSPPGSNQPQHF. CDR3 coding DNA: TGTGCCAGCAGCCCCCCCGGATCCAATCAGCCCCAGCATTTT. The complete variable domain, with remaining parts taken from reference TRBV11-2 and TRBJ1-5, reads EAGVAQSPRYKIIEKRQSVAFWCNPISGHATLYWYQQILGQGPKLLIQFQNNGVVDDSQLPKDRFSAERLKGVDSTLKIQPAKLEDSAVYLCASSPPGSNQPQHFGDGTRLSIL.

This clone has a handful of counts. The V gene is TRBV18, the J gene TRBJ2-3, with 13 bases aligning to TRBD2. CDR1 and CDR2 from the germline V gene are KGHSH and LQKENI. Losses at the gene ends were 2 bases for V and 5 bases for J; bases not matched to a gene: 4. The length of the CDR3 is 16 residues. The CDR3 bases are TGTGCCAGCTCACCAAGACTAGCGGGGGGCAAAGATACGCAGTATTTT. This encodes CASSPRLAGGKDTQYF.

This clone was detected once. This sequence joins TRBV7-2 and TRBJ1-2; D perhaps matches TRBD1 (6 bases). Trimming removed 5 bases from V and 12 bases from J, with 19 bases in between. The CDR3 is 13 residues long. CDR1 SGHTA and CDR2 FQGNSA come from the germline V gene. CDR3 in amino acids: CASSHRTDPGHTF. The CDR3 nucleotides read TGTGCCAGCAGCCACCGGACAGACCCGGGGCACACCTTC.

The sample holds a few counts of this clone. The V gene is TRBV19, the J gene TRBJ1-1; 7 nucleotides match TRBD1. Germline values: CDR1 LNHDA, CDR2 SQIVND (reference sequence). CDR3 length: 14 residues. Unmatched junction bases numbered 6, after V lost 4 bases and J lost 4 bases. The CDR3 reads CASSTSTGATEAFF. As DNA, the CDR3 is TGTGCCAGTAGTACTTCAACAGGGGCCACTGAAGCTTTCTTT.

The rearrangement joins TRBV5-8 to TRBJ2-1, with no clear D. V was trimmed by 0 bases and J by 8 bases, leaving 6 bases between them. This CDR3 region has 12 residues. Germline CDR1 reads SGHTS; CDR2 reads YDEGEE. The CDR3 spells CASSLGYHEQFF. In nucleotides, the CDR3 is TGTGCCAGCAGCTTGGGGTATCATGAGCAGTTCTTC.

The chain combines TRBV27 with TRBJ1-5; 9 positions match TRBD1. The J segment lost 5 bases and the V segment lost 5 bases, leaving 10 bases of the junction unmatched. The CDR3 is 16 amino acids. CDR1 and CDR2 (germline): MNHEY, SMNVEV (reference sequence). DNA for the CDR3: TGTGCCAGCAGTATAGGACAGGGGAGGTCCGATCAGCCCCAGCATTTT. Its protein is CASSIGQGRSDQPQHF.

This rearrangement joins TRBV19 to TRBJ1-2; unclear D gene. The CDR3 covers 12 residues. V was clipped by 5 bases and J by 8 bases, with 12 bases between them. Per germline, CDR1 LNHDA and CDR2 SQIVND (reference sequence). The chain's CDR3 is CASSGRPVGYTF. CDR3 DNA: TGTGCCAGTAGTGGACGACCCGTGGGCTACACCTTC.

This clone was observed a few times. This chain links TRBV5-1 with TRBJ1-1, with 7 positions matching TRBD1. CDR3 length: 14 amino acids. Germline V CDR1 and CDR2: SGHRS, YFSETQ. Trimming took 3 bases from V and 5 from J; bases not matched to a gene: 7. The CDR3 loop reads CASSSGTAGTEAFF. The CDR3 nucleotides are TGCGCCAGCAGCTCCGGGACAGCGGGAACTGAAGCTTTCTTT.

The V and J genes are TRBV29-1 and TRBJ2-2, with a weak D call TRBD1 (6 bases). CDR3 length: 15 residues. V was pared by 7 bases and J by 1 base, with 16 bases between. Looked up from germline, CDR1 is SQVTM and CDR2 is ANQGSEA. CDR3 DNA sequence: TGCAGCGCCCAAAGCAGGGGTCTGAACACCGGGGAGCTGTTTTTT. Protein product: CSAQSRGLNTGELFF.

The genes are TRBV16 and TRBJ2-3; 7 bases are shared with TRBD1. CDR3 length: 13 residues. From germline, CDR1 is KGHSY and CDR2 FQNENV. In DNA form, the CDR3 reads TGTGTCGGGACAGCCGAACCTACAGATACGCAGTATTTT. Residues: CVGTAEPTDTQYF.

This rearrangement joins TRBV27 to TRBJ2-7; 7 bases line up with TRBD1. J lost 3 bases, V lost 2 bases, and 1 base had no gene match. Germline V gene data show CDR1 as MNHEY and CDR2 as SMNVEV (reference sequence). The CDR3 runs to 13 residues. The CDR3 region is CASSLRQGYEQYV. The CDR3 DNA sequence: TGTGCCAGCAGTTTAAGACAGGGCTACGAGCAGTACGTC.

This clone showed up just once. V usage is TRBV7-8 and J usage is TRBJ2-4, with 11 bases aligning to TRBD2. The CDR3 has 14 amino acids. With V trimmed by 6 bases and J by 6 bases, 4 bases remained unmatched. Per germline, CDR1 SGHVS and CDR2 FQNEAQ. The CDR3 DNA reads TGTGCCAGCAGTACTAGCGGGGGAGGAAACATTCAGTACTTC. Translation gives CASSTSGGGNIQYF.

This chain uses TRBV28 with TRBJ1-2; possibly TRBD1 for D (5 bases). The CDR3 covers 13 residues. Germline V CDR1 and CDR2: MDHEN, SYDVKM. V lost 9 bases to trimming and J lost 3 bases, with 14 bases between them. DNA for the CDR3: TGTGCCAGTCAAGGGGCAGGAGACTATGGCTACACCTTC. It translates to CASQGAGDYGYTF.

The chain recombines TRBV2 with TRBJ2-2; the match to TRBD1 covers 8 bases. Germline CDR1 is SNHLY and CDR2 is FYNNEI. This CDR3 has 15 residues. V gave up 7 bases and J gave up 0 bases; unmatched junction bases: 4. The CDR3: CASTSGGANTGELFF. In DNA, the CDR3 is TGTGCCAGCACCTCAGGGGGCGCGAACACCGGGGAGCTGTTTTTT. Full variable domain (remainder filled in from reference TRBV2 and TRBJ2-2): EPEVTQTPSHQVTQMGQEVILRCVPISNHLYFYWYRQILGQKVEFLVSFYNNEISEKSEIFDDQFSVERPDGSNFTLKIRSTKLEDSAMYFCASTSGGANTGELFFGEGSRLTVL.

V is TRBV30 and J is TRBJ1-3; 9 positions match TRBD1. The CDR3 contains 22 residues. The germline V gene has CDR1 GTSNPN and CDR2 SVGIG (reference sequence). V was pared by 0 bases and J by 0 bases, with 21 bases of the junction left unmatched. This CDR3 is CAWSVRLFFGTGSSNSGNTIYF. The CDR3 region has the DNA TGTGCCTGGAGTGTACGATTATTTTTTGGGACAGGGTCCTCCAACTCTGGAAACACCATATATTTT. The full variable domain, with the rest looked up from reference TRBV30 and TRBJ1-3, is SQTIHQWPATLVQPVGSPLSLECTVEGTSNPNLYWYRQAAGRGLQLLFYSVGIGQISSEVPQNLSASRPQDRQFILSSKKLLLSDSGFYLCAWSVRLFFGTGSSNSGNTIYFGEGSWLTVV.

This chain uses TRBV7-9 with TRBJ1-2, with D perhaps matching TRBD1 (6 bases). The CDR3 consists of 15 residues. Germline CDR1 SEHNR, CDR2 FQNEAQ (reference sequence). V shed 1 base and J shed 6 bases, with 15 bases lying between them. CDR3 region: CASSLEGGYVDGYTF. CDR3 nucleotides: TGTGCCAGCAGCTTAGAAGGGGGGTACGTCGATGGCTACACCTTC. The variable domain in full, completed from reference TRBV7-9 and TRBJ1-2, reads DTGVSQNPRHKITKRGQNVTFRCDPISEHNRLYWYRQTLGQGPEFLTYFQNEAQLEKSRLLSDRFSAERPKGSFSTLEIQRTEQGDSAMYLCASSLEGGYVDGYTFGSGTRLTVV.

V gene TRBV28 combines with J gene TRBJ2-5; TRBD2 aligns across 8 bases. Germline values: CDR1 MDHEN, CDR2 SYDVKM. The J segment lost 0 bases and the V segment lost 2 bases, leaving 14 bases of the junction unmatched. The CDR3 totals 19 residues. The CDR3 region is CASSLRFGGGPTNQETQYF. CDR3 coding DNA: TGTGCCAGCAGTTTAAGGTTCGGCGGGGGGCCTACGAACCAAGAGACCCAGTACTTC.

This clone was detected only once. J is TRBJ1-1 and V is TRBV18, with 9 bases matching TRBD1. This CDR3 spans 15 amino acids. V lost 2 bases, J lost 4 bases, and 5 bases stayed unmatched. CDR1 is KGHSH and CDR2 is LQKENI in the germline V gene. The CDR3 sequence: CASSPSTGGSTEAFF. The CDR3 region has the DNA TGTGCCAGCTCACCATCGACAGGGGGAAGCACTGAAGCTTTCTTT.